The entry that follows covers one T cell receptor (beta chain) sequence. What this receptor recognizes is not known. The sample holds no much larger clone one base away, and base qualities are not on file. This record comes from a study of T cell responses to AZD1222 COVID-19 vaccine (dated by TCRdb to the early 2020s). About the full investigation: AZD1222 recipients whose second dose came at about 4 weeks and those whose second dose came at about 12 weeks were combined into one group, since spike-specific TCR depth and breadth did not differ between the two schedules. TCR sequencing covered some 250 trial participants: roughly 200 given two doses of AZD1222 and approximately 25 given two doses of MenACWY control vaccine. Trial participants were enrolled by age into 18-55, 56-69 and 70-plus year subgroups, with about 150, 27 and 61 TCR-sequenced participants respectively. General findings and caveats noted by the study authors: Epitopes outside the regions mutated in the B.1.351 and B.1.1.7 variants were reportedly recognized by nearly half of the unique spike-specific TCRs. Conclusions about previously exposed vaccinees were limited because only six AZD1222 recipients were SARS-CoV-2 seropositive at baseline. A significant rise in spike-specific TCR breadth and depth was observed after two AZD1222 doses relative to day 0 and relative to MenACWY recipients. CD4 TCRs associated with the vaccine covered the entire spike protein, and the dominant responses were in regions 160-218 and 743-854. Because no samples from the day 14 peak response were available, repertoires could be characterized only after the peak T cell response. In the small 56-69-year group, the increase in depth fell short of significance, most likely because of low power. Most participants were white British and females outnumbered males, and the authors suggested that clonal diversity may have been underestimated.

The CDR3 regions of human TCRbeta chains were analyzed by immunosequencing. Under the source paper's analysis protocol: TCRs in the repertoires were matched against a reference library of SARS-CoV-2-specific TCRs that had been generated with the MIRA antigen-specificity platform. Breadth was defined as the fraction of unique TCRs that were SARS-CoV-2-associated, and depth was defined as the fraction of total T cells that were SARS-CoV-2-associated. Using the MIRA data, every spike-specific TCR was mapped to the spike region that the TCR reacted to and assigned to either a CD4 or a CD8 class. Log10-transformed breadth and depth values were compared by one-way ANOVA with Sidak's multiple comparisons tests. TCRdb obtained this table from immuneACCESS and retained in-frame rearrangements with V and J assigned. These tables miss some clones; where compared with another copy, unresolved V genes account for less than half of the shortfall, and the remainder is unexplained. The V and J calls and clone size are taken from that table; D and trimming were inferred from the DNA. The sample has more than 85,000 clones on record, more than 85% of them singletons. The top ten clones comprise less than 6% of the sample.

What the time point label conveys for this sample: baseline before first vaccination. The vaccinee samples were drawn from two UK trials, COV001 and COV002, one of which was a single-blind randomized controlled phase 2/3 trial testing AZD1222 (ChAdOx1 nCoV-19) in healthy adults. For TCRbeta chain sequencing, PBMC samples were collected from trial participants at day 0 and at day 28 after the second dose. The germline V gene yields SGDLS for CDR1 and YYNGEE for CDR2. V and J are trimmed by 6 bases and 2 bases, and the gene matches miss 6 bases of the junction. The cysteine opens and the phenylalanine closes a CDR3 of 14 amino acids. Only CDR3 DNA is held: 42 bases, read in frame from base 1.

The specimen was peripheral blood, collected on day 0 of AZD1222 vaccination. The chain joins TRBV9 to TRBJ2-7, and TRBD1 aligns with 9 junction nucleotides. This clonotype was sampled from an adult in good health. The DNA is as follows: TGTGCCAGCACCCAGGGACAGGGAGCCTACGAGCAGTACTTC. Translated, it reads CASTQGQGAYEQYF.